This T cell receptor (beta chain) is from a study of Tregs in tolerant kidney transplant recipients. The overall study: The nonmyeloablative bone marrow transplants came from related graft donors, with transient mixed chimerism.

As to this clone: Its antigen is undetermined.

Study-level results: Antigen-driven expansion was suggested because donor-specific Tregs expanded more than all Tregs in tolerant patients.

The CDR3 loop spans 15 amino acids. V was trimmed by 8 bases and J by 2 bases, leaving 16 bases between them. CDR1 MNHNY and CDR2 SVGAGI come from the germline V gene (reference sequence). The assay was immunoSEQ multiplex PCR, and TCRdb's table has in-frame clones only and misses some. Of roughly 16,000 clones listed, just under 80% are singletons. The receptor was isolated from a human donor who received a combined kidney and bone marrow transplant. This chain uses TRBV6-6 with TRBJ1-3; D is undetermined. The specimen was Tregs from blood, collected before the transplant. CDR3 in amino acids: CASDSHTNAGNTIYF. CDR3 in DNA: TGTGCCAGCGATTCACACACAAATGCTGGAAACACCATATATTTT.